This T cell receptor beta chain was obtained from a study of CD8 T cells in Susac syndrome. V lost 5 bases and J lost 1, with 9 bases in between. Germline V lookup: CDR1 LGHDT, CDR2 YNNKEL (reference sequence). The CDR3 length is 14 residues. With random hexamers, reverse transcription was performed on about 0.5 to 1 ug of RNA. An immunoSEQ multiplex PCR generated amplified TCR beta CDR3 products spanning 54 Vbeta and 13 Jbeta. TCRdb fed the immunoSEQ multiplex PCR reads into MiXCR, producing one record per CDR3 protein. The profile shows 80,000 to 90,000 distinct CDR3 sequences, approximately 92% of them singletons. The individuals used as controls were healthy donors who had been matched for both age and sex. In contrast to the negatively isolated CD8+ and CD4+ T cells, TEMRA cells were FACS-enriched.

This chain joins TRBV3-1 and TRBJ2-1; D not certain. This receptor was taken from a human donor in good health. Sequenced sample: CD8+ T cells from PBMCs. The CDR3, as DNA: TGTGCCAGCAGCGAGTTAGGTTCCTACAATGAGCAGTTCTTC. Translated: CASSELGSYNEQFF.